The sequence of this TCR beta chain was determined in a study of OX40 agonist ivuxolimab in advanced cancers. Across the study: Patients were under 90% male with ages roughly 23 to 79, mean 60. Partial responses were observed in three patients, of whom one had hepatocellular carcinoma and two had cutaneous melanoma.

Assay: immunoSEQ multiplex PCR; the TCRdb copy retains only in-frame clones and omits some. This sample yields approximately 90,000 clones, of which more than 70% are seen a single time; about 0.3% belongs to the top ten. Germline CDR1 is LNHDA and CDR2 is SQIVND (reference sequence). The CDR3 has 14 residues. V was cut by 4 bases and J by 4 bases, with 13 bases left in between. Blood was sampled at baseline, cycle 4 day 1, and cycle 7 day 1. The source is an adult with an advanced solid tumor such as melanoma, head and neck, liver or kidney cancer. The chain recombines TRBV19 with TRBJ1-1; TRBD1 might be the D (6 bases). Sequenced material: CD4+ or CD8+ T cells sorted from blood, taken in a trial of the OX40 agonist ivuxolimab. The CDR3 nucleotides are TGTGCCAGTAGTACCCGAGGGGGAGGCACTGAAGCTTTCTTT. Residues: CASSTRGGGTEAFF.